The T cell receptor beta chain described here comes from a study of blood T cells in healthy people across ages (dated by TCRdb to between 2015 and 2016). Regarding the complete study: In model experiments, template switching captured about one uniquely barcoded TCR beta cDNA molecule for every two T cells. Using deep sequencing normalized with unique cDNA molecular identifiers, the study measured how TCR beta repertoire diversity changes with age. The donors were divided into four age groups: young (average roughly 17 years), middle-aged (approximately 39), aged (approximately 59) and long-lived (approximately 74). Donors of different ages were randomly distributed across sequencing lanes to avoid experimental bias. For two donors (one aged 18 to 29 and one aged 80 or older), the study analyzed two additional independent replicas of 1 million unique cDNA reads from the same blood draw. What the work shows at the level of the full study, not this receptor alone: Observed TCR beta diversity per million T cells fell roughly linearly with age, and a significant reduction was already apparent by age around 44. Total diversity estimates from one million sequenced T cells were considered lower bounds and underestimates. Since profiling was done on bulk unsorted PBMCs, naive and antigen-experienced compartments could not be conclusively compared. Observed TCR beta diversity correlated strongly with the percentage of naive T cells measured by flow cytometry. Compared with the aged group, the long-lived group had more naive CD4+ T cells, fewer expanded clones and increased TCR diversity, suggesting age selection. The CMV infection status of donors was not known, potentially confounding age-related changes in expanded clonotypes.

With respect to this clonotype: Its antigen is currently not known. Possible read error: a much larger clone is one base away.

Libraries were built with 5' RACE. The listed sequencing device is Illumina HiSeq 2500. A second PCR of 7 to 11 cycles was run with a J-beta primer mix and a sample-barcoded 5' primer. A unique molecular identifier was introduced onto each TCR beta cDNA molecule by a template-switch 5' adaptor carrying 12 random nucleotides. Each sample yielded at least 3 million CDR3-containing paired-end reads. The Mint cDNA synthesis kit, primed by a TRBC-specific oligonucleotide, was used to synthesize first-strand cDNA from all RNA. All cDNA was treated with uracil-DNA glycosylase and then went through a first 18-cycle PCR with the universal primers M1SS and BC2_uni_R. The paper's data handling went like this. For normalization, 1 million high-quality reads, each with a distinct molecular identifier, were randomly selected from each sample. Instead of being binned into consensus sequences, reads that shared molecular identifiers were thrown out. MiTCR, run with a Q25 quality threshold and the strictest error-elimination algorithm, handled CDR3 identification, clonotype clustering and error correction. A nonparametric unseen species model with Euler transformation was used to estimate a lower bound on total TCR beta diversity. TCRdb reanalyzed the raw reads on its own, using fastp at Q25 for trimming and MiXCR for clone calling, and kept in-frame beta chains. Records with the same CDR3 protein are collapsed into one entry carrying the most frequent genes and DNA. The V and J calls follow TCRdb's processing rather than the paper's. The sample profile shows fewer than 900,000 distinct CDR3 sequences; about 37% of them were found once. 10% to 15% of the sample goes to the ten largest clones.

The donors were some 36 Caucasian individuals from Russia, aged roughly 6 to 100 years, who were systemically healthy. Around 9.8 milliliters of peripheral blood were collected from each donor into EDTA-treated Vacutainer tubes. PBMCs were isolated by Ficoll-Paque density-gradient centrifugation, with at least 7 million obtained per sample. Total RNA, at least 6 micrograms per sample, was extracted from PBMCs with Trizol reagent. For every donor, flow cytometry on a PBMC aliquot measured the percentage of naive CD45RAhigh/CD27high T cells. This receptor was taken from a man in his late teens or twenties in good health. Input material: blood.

The CDR3 here reads CSVGGTVEQYF. The nucleotide sequence reads as follows: TGCAGCGTCGGCGGGACCGTTGAGCAGTACTTC. The V and J segments used are TRBV29-1 and TRBJ2-5; D gene: possibly TRBD2, on 6 matching bases. The CDR1 and CDR2 encoded by the germline V gene are SQVTM and ANQGSEA. Counted from cysteine to phenylalanine, this CDR3 has 11 amino acids. Only the CDR3 portion is preserved as DNA: 33 bases, with reading frame beginning at the first base. At the junction V is shortened by 6 bases and J by 11 bases, with 16 bases in between.